These 8 T cell receptor beta chains came from one sample sequenced in a study of blood T cells in healthy people across ages. PCR was performed a second time for roughly 7 to 12 cycles using a sample-barcoded 5' primer and a J-beta primer mix. In TCRdb, the 5' RACE reads were re-called with MiXCR into one record per CDR3 protein. The data show approximately 1.5 million distinct CDR3 sequences, with 35% to 45% seen just once and more than 4% held by the top ten. The material sequenced was blood. These receptors were collected from a young woman in good health.

CDR3 region: CASSYSSAGELFF. As DNA, the CDR3 is TGTGCCAGCAGTTACTCCAGCGCCGGGGAGCTGTTTTTT. V is TRBV6-5 and J is TRBJ2-2; no reliable D call. CDR1 MNHEY and CDR2 SVGAGI come from the germline V gene. CDR3 size: 13 residues. V lost 0 bases and J 6 bases, leaving 5 bases between the germline ends.

The chain is built from TRBV20-1 and TRBJ2-1; 10 bases fit TRBD2. V dropped 5 bases and J dropped 1; count of bases not matched to a gene: 8. Germline-derived CDR1 and CDR2 are DFQATT and SNEGSKA (reference sequence). There are 16 residues in the CDR3. CDR3 sequence (DNA): TGCAGTGCTCGTGTAGCGGGGGGAGAATCCTACAATGAGCAGTTCTTC. Protein sequence: CSARVAGGESYNEQFF.

The chain recombines TRBV18 with TRBJ2-4, with a possible D match to TRBD1 (6 bases). This CDR3 region has 15 residues. Trimming cost V 3 bases and J 0 bases, with 9 bases left between them. In germline, CDR1 is KGHSH, CDR2 LQKENI. The CDR3 DNA reads TGTGCCAGCTCACCGACAGGCATAGCCAAAAACATTCAGTACTTC. It is translated as CASSPTGIAKNIQYF.

This chain uses TRBV12-5 with TRBJ1-6; no reliable D call. V lost 5 bases to trimming and J lost 4 bases, with 9 bases between them. The CDR3 is made up of 14 amino acids. The V gene's germline CDR1 is LGHNT and CDR2 FRNRAP. The CDR3 protein is CASGPAEYNSPLHF. In nucleotides, the CDR3 is TGTGCTAGTGGTCCCGCGGAGTATAATTCACCCCTCCACTTT.

The V and J genes are TRBV20-1 and TRBJ2-1, with 8 bases identical to TRBD2. The CDR3 covers 17 residues. Unmatched junction bases numbered 9, after V lost 1 base and J lost 1 base. Germline V lookup: CDR1 DFQATT, CDR2 SNEGSKA (reference sequence). In DNA form, the CDR3 reads TGCAGTGCTAGAGTTAAAGCGGGGGCCCGTTCCTACAATGAGCAGTTCTTC. This sequence encodes CSARVKAGARSYNEQFF.

About this clonotype: This could be a read error, since a much larger clone is one nucleotide away. The chain is built from TRBV12-3 or TRBV12-4 and TRBJ2-7, with D perhaps matching TRBD1 (5 bases). The length of the CDR3 is 14 residues. CDR3 coding DNA: TGTGCCAGCATTTTAAGGGGATTATCCTACGAGCAGTACTTC. The encoded protein is CASILRGLSYEQYF.

This clonotype came up a few times. The chain carries TRBV29-1 and TRBJ2-4; D is uncertain. The CDR3 totals 13 residues. V was shortened by 6 bases and J by 5 bases, with 14 bases between the two germline ends. Germline loops: CDR1 SQVTM, CDR2 ANQGSEA. The CDR3 sequence: CSVEPTRENIQYF. The CDR3 DNA sequence: TGCAGCGTGGAGCCTACAAGGGAAAACATTCAGTACTTC.

The table lists this clonotype with many counts. At one end, the junction sequence differs from germline, possibly due to a read error. The V call is TRBV7-2, the J call TRBJ2-1; TRBD2 agrees at 9 bases. The CDR3 length is 15 residues. From germline, CDR1 is SGHTA and CDR2 FQGNSA. Here the CDR3 DNA reads TGCGCCAGCAGCTTGGCTAGCGGGGCCTACAATGAGCAGTTCTTC. Its translation: CASSLASGAYNEQFF.